This is a list of T cell receptor beta chains from one sample in a study of cytomegalovirus exposure and HLA in healthy donors. Sequencing used immunoSEQ multiplex PCR; TCRdb keeps in-frame clones, though not all of them. The sample lists over 200,000 clones, 70% to 90% occurring once. The specimen sequenced was PBMCs. Every receptor here comes from a human donor in good health. CDR3s include the opening cysteine and the closing phenylalanine or tryptophan. The D gene is left open where the match is weak. Clone size is not always given. Where it is, it says once, few, many or a class for expanded clones.

j_call,v_call,clone_size,d_call,cdr3_aa,cdr3_nt
TRBJ2-1,TRBV10-3,few,TRBD2,CAISETPSGSSYNEQFF,TGTGCCATCAGTGAGACTCCTAGCGGGAGCTCCTACAATGAGCAGTTCTTC
TRBJ2-1,TRBV5-1,.,.,CARIPPGQGLAGGFYNEQFF,TGCGCCAGGATCCCCCCAGGACAGGGGTTAGCGGGAGGCTTCTACAATGAGCAGTTCTTC
TRBJ1-4,TRBV27,once,TRBD1,CASSPNPDRATNEKLFF,TGTGCCAGCAGCCCTAACCCGGACAGGGCAACTAATGAAAAACTGTTTTTT
TRBJ2-1,TRBV4-1,.,TRBD2,CASSQPRTSGSYNEQFF,TGCGCCAGCAGCCAACCCCGGACTAGCGGCTCCTACAATGAGCAGTTCTTC
TRBJ2-7,TRBV28,.,.,CASSNQQGGKRYEQYF,TGTGCCAGCAGTAATCAACAGGGTGGGAAAAGATACGAGCAGTACTTC
TRBJ2-3,TRBV10-1,.,TRBD2,CASSRLAGGKVDTQYF,TGCGCCAGCAGTAGGCTAGCGGGAGGGAAGGTCGATACGCAGTATTTT
TRBJ1-2,TRBV20-1,.,.,CSPKGGNGYTF,TGCAGTCCCAAAGGAGGAAATGGCTACACCTTC
TRBJ2-3,TRBV7-3,.,.,CASGADRDTQYF,TGTGCCAGTGGGGCGGATCGAGATACGCAGTATTTT
TRBJ1-4,TRBV7-2,.,.,CASSLVGPANEKLFF,TGTGCCAGCAGCTTAGTTGGGCCTGCTAATGAAAAACTGTTTTTT
TRBJ2-7,TRBV15,.,TRBD1,CATSREMGQGINEQYF,TGTGCCACCAGCAGAGAAATGGGACAGGGGATCAACGAGCAGTACTTC
TRBJ2-1,TRBV2,.,.,CASSETSGLTEGQFF,TGTGCCAGCAGTGAAACCAGCGGCCTCACGGAAGGGCAGTTCTTC
TRBJ1-3,TRBV4-3,.,.,CANSQGHGNTIYF,TGCGCCAACAGCCAAGGACACGGAAACACCATATATTTT
TRBJ1-2,TRBV27,once,TRBD1,CASSFGTGGGSYGYTF,TGTGCCAGCAGTTTTGGGACAGGGGGCGGGAGCTATGGCTACACCTTC
TRBJ1-1,TRBV7-9,.,.,CSSIGGLGSEAFF,TGTTCCAGCATAGGAGGTCTGGGGTCTGAAGCTTTCTTT
TRBJ2-1,TRBV6-5,.,TRBD2,CASSYGRGGNEQFF,TGTGCCAGCAGTTATGGGCGGGGGGGAAATGAGCAGTTCTTC
TRBJ2-5,TRBV28,.,.,CASRVGGAFQETQYF,TGTGCCAGCAGAGTAGGGGGGGCGTTCCAAGAGACCCAGTACTTC
TRBJ2-2,TRBV10-3,.,.,CAISESQNTGELFF,TGTGCCATCAGTGAGTCACAGAACACCGGGGAGCTGTTTTTT
TRBJ1-4,TRBV28,.,TRBD1,CASRWAGTGGFQKLFF,TGTGCCAGCCGTTGGGCCGGGACAGGGGGTTTCCAAAAACTGTTTTTT
TRBJ2-1,TRBV5-1,.,TRBD2,CASSVGLAGGGEQFF,TGCGCCAGCAGCGTAGGACTAGCGGGAGGAGGCGAGCAGTTCTTC
TRBJ2-7,TRBV27,.,TRBD2,CASSLLAGTYEQYF,TGTGCCAGCAGTTTACTAGCGGGGACCTACGAGCAGTACTTC
TRBJ2-1,TRBV19,few,.,CASSWVGGYNEQFF,TGTGCCAGTAGTTGGGTGGGGGGATACAATGAGCAGTTCTTC
TRBJ2-7,TRBV15,few,TRBD1,CATSIGGQGSYEQYF,TGTGCCACCAGCATAGGTGGACAGGGCTCTTACGAGCAGTACTTC
TRBJ2-5,TRBV6-5,.,TRBD2,CASSYSPGGQETQYF,TGTGCCAGCAGTTACTCCCCGGGGGGTCAAGAGACCCAGTACTTC
TRBJ1-1,TRBV11-3,.,.,CASSLDGGMNTEAFF,TGTGCCAGCAGCTTAGATGGGGGGATGAACACTGAAGCTTTCTTT
TRBJ1-1,TRBV6-1,.,.,CASSEGAGTEAFF,TGTGCCAGCAGTGAAGGGGCTGGCACTGAAGCTTTCTTT
TRBJ2-1,TRBV4-1,.,TRBD2,CASSQGLAGAREQFF,TGCGCCAGCAGCCAAGGGCTAGCGGGGGCTAGGGAGCAGTTCTTC
TRBJ1-2,TRBV20-1,.,.,CSARDLDGYTF,TGCAGTGCTAGAGATTTAGATGGCTACACCTTC
TRBJ2-2,TRBV27,.,TRBD2,CASRTPGLAGGGTGELFF,TGTGCCAGCAGAACGCCGGGACTAGCGGGAGGGGGGACCGGGGAGCTGTTTTTT
TRBJ2-1,TRBV5-4,once,TRBD1,CASSLNRGQGAQFF,TGTGCCAGCAGCTTAAACAGGGGGCAAGGGGCTCAGTTCTTC
TRBJ1-5,TRBV30,.,TRBD1,CAWSHGTGGQPQHF,TGTGCCTGGAGCCACGGGACAGGGGGTCAGCCCCAGCATTTT
TRBJ1-3,TRBV4-3,.,TRBD1,CASSQDRRNTIYF,TGCGCCAGCAGCCAGGACAGGAGAAACACCATATATTTT
TRBJ1-1,TRBV29-1,.,.,CSASKEVNTEAFF,TGCAGCGCCTCAAAGGAGGTGAACACTGAAGCTTTCTTT
TRBJ1-5,TRBV7-2,once,.,CASSWEQGQPQHF,TGTGCCAGCAGCTGGGAACAGGGACAGCCCCAGCATTTT
TRBJ2-1,TRBV2,.,TRBD2,CASILPQGGSFYNEQFF,TGTGCCAGCATCTTACCCCAAGGCGGGAGTTTCTACAATGAGCAGTTCTTC